This TCR beta chain emerged from a study of blood T cell repertoires in COVID-19. Data came from immunoSEQ multiplex PCR; TCRdb stores just in-frame clones and leaves some out. The profile covers 50,000 or so clones, with roughly four fifths appearing a single time and around 7% taken by the ten largest. The CDR3 loop spans 9 amino acids. V lost 10 bases to trimming and J lost 7 bases, with 7 bases between them. The clonotype originates from a man aged 35 to 55 with acute or convalescent COVID-19. This chain links TRBV6-7 with TRBJ1-2; no definite D call. Being an ORF, TRBV6-7 has a function that is uncertain. The specimen was peripheral blood. The CDR3: CATPFGYTF. DNA of the CDR3: TGTGCCACCCCGTTTGGCTACACCTTC.